A selection of T cell receptor beta chains follows, all from one sample in a study of cytomegalovirus exposure and HLA in healthy donors. The table came from immunoSEQ multiplex PCR; TCRdb's copy has only in-frame clones and leaves some out. The sample carries some 110,000 clones, less than 85% recorded once. The sequencing sample was made of PBMCs. The receptors stem from a man aged 50 or older in good health and CMV-seropositive. The CDR3 runs from the conserved cysteine through the conserved F or W.

CDR3 protein: CASSRTGPNEKLFF; V gene: TRBV19
CDR3 protein: CASSTAPGQKETQYF; V gene: TRBV5-5
CDR3 protein: CSVAQGSGYTF; V gene: TRBV29-1
CDR3 protein: CASTGQVNEQFF; V gene: TRBV2
CDR3 protein: CASSSGQANGYTF; V gene: TRBV7-9
CDR3 protein: CASSLTSGQGETQYF; V gene: TRBV5-1
CDR3 protein: CASSSLYPGNYGYTF; V gene: TRBV11-3
CDR3 protein: CASSRDRGNGYEQYF; V gene: TRBV5-6
CDR3 protein: CASSLGQGETDTQYF; V gene: TRBV5-4
CDR3 protein: CASSSPASDTSTDTQYF; V gene: TRBV11-3
CDR3 protein: CASSAGTSVTYEQYF; V gene: TRBV25-1
CDR3 protein: CASSILGGTEAFF; V gene: TRBV19
CDR3 protein: CASSPPTADNQPRHF; V gene: TRBV6-1
CDR3 protein: CASSADSTYNEQFF; V gene: TRBV5-1
CDR3 protein: CASSPPGMNTEAFF; V gene: TRBV27
CDR3 protein: CASSVSSLEAFF; V gene: TRBV2
CDR3 protein: CASTILTGGQLNTEAFF; V gene: TRBV5-6
CDR3 protein: CATSRGLGASPLHF; V gene: TRBV15
CDR3 protein: CASSWFNLGDQPQHF; V gene: TRBV19